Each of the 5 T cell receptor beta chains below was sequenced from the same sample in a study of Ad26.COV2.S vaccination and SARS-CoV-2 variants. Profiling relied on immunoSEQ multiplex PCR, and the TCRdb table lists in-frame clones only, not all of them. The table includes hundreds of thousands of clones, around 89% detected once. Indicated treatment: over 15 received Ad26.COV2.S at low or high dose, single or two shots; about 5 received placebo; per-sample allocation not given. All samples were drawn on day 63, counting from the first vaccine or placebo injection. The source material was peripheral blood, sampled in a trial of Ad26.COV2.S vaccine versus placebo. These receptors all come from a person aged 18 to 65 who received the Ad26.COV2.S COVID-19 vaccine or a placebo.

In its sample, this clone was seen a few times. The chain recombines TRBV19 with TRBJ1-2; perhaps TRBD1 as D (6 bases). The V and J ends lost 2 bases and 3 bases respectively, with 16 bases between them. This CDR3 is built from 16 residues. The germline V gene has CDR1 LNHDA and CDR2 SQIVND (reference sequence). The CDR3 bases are TGTGCCAGTAGTATACCTTCGGGGGGGGCGGACTATGGCTACACCTTC. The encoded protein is CASSIPSGGADYGYTF.

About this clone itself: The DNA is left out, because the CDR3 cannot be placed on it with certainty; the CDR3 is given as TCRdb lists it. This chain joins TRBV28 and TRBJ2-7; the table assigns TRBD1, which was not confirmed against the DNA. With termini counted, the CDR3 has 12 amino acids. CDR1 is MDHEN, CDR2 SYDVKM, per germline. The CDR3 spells CASSSVGTGIIV.

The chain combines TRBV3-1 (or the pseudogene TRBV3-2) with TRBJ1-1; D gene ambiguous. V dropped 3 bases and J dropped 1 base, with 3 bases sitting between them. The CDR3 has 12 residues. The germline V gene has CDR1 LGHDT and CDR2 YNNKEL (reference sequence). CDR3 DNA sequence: TGTGCCAGCAGCCAGTGGAACACTGAAGCTTTCTTT. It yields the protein CASSQWNTEAFF.

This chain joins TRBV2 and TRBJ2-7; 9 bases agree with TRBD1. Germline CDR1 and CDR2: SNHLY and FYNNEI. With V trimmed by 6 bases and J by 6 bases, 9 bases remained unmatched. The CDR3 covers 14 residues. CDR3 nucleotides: TGTGCCAGCAGGGAACCGGGACAGGGATTCGAGCAGTACTTC. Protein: CASREPGQGFEQYF.

In DNA, the CDR3 is TGCAGCGTTGGACAGAACACTGAAGCTTTCTTT. Translated: CSVGQNTEAFF. The genes are TRBV29-1 and TRBJ1-1; no reliable D call. CDR1 is SQVTM, CDR2 ANQGSEA, per germline. The CDR3 is 11 residues long. Trimming stripped 4 bases from V and 1 base from J, with 4 bases between.